This T cell receptor beta chain emerged from a study of Graves' ophthalmopathy and Graves' hyperthyroidism. Amplification of the TCR beta CDR3 regions used RNA transcripts (as template). An opening RT-PCR round employed HTBI primers and preceded a second-round multiplex PCR. TCRdb reprocessed the multiplex PCR reads with MiXCR, giving one entry per CDR3 protein. Of around 520,000 distinct CDR3 sequences in the sample, 39% were seen once. Study-wide points: Clonotypes were expanded in thyroid at above 0.001 frequency, and most also appeared in blood.

Enrolled hyperthyroidism patients had a new diagnosis, a duration under 2 months, and an age of 18 to 65. The table lists this clonotype with many counts. No antigen is known for it. Sequencing was performed on peripheral blood or thyroid tissue (not recorded which). The clonotype originates from an adult man with Graves' hyperthyroidism.

This CDR3 is CASSSGTSGGYEQYF. CDR3 sequence (DNA): TGCGCCAGCAGCTCCGGGACTAGCGGGGGTTACGAGCAGTACTTC. V and J are TRBV5-1 and TRBJ2-7, with 14 bases that match TRBD2. This CDR3 has 15 residues. V lost 3 bases, J lost 4 bases, and 3 bases stayed unmatched. Germline V CDR1 and CDR2: SGHRS, YFSETQ.